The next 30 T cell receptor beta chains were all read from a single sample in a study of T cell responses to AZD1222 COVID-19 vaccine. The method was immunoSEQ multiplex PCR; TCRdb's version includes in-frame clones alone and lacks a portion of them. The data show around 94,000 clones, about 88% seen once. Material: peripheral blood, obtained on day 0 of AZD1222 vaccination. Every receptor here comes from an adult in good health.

This CDR3 reads CASSQDRTGLAFF. The CDR3 DNA is TGTGCCAGCAGCCAAGATCGGACAGGGTTAGCTTTCTTT. The chain links TRBV4-2 to TRBJ1-1; 8 bases align to TRBD1. CDR1 is LGHNA, CDR2 YNFKEQ, per germline. CDR3 length equals 13 residues. Germline trimming cut 0 bases from V and 10 bases from J; bases unmatched to any gene: 4.

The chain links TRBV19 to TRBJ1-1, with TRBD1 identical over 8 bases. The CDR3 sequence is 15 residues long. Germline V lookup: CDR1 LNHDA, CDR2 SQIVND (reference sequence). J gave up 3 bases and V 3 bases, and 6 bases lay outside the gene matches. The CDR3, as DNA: TGTGCCAGTAGTATTTCTCAGGGGGCGTACACTGAAGCTTTCTTT. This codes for CASSISQGAYTEAFF.

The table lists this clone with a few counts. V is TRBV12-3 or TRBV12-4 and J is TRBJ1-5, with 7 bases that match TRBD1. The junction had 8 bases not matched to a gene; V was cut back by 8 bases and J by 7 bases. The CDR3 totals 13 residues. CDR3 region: CASARQGGQPQHF. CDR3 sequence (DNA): TGTGCCAGCGCCCGACAGGGAGGACAGCCCCAGCATTTT.

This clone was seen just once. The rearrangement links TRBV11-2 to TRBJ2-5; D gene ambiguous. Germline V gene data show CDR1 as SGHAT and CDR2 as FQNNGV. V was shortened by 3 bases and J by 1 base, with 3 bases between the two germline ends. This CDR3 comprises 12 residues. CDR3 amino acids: CASSLVQETQYF. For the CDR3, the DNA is TGTGCCAGCAGCTTGGTCCAAGAGACCCAGTACTTC.

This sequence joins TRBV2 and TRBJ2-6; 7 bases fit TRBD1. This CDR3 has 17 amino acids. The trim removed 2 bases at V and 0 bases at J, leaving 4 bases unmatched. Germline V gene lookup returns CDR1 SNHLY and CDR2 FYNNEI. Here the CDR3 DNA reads TGTGCCAGCAGTGAATTGACAGGGCTCTCTGGGGCCAACGTCCTGACTTTC. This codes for CASSELTGLSGANVLTF.

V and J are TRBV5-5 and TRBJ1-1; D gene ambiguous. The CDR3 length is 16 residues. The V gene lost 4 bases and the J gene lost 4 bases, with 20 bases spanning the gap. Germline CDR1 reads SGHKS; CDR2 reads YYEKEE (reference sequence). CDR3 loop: CASSQDPVLGITEAFF. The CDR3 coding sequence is TGTGCCAGCAGCCAAGACCCCGTCTTAGGGATCACTGAAGCTTTCTTT.

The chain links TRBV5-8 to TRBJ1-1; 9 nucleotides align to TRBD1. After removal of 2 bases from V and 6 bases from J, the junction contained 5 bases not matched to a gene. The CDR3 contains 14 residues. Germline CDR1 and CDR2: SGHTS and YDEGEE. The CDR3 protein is CASSFWGTGSEAFF. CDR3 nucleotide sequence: TGTGCCAGCAGCTTCTGGGGGACAGGGTCTGAAGCTTTCTTT.

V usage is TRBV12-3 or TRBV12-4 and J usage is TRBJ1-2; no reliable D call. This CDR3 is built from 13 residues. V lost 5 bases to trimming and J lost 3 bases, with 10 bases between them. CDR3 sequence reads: CASSTIVDYGYTF. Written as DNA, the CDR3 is TGTGCCAGCAGTACTATAGTGGACTATGGCTACACCTTC.

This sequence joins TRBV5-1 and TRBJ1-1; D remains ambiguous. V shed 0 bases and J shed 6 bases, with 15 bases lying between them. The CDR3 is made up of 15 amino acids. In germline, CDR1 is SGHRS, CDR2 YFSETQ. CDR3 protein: CASSLVPATGSEAFF. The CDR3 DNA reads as TGCGCCAGCAGCTTGGTTCCGGCGACGGGGTCTGAAGCTTTCTTT.

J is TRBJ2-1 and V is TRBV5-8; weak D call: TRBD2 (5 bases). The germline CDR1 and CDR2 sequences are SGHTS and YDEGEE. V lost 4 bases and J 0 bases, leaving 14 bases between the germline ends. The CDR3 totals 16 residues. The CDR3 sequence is CASSDYSSHSYNEQFF. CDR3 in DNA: TGTGCCAGCAGCGACTACAGCTCCCACTCCTACAATGAGCAGTTCTTC.

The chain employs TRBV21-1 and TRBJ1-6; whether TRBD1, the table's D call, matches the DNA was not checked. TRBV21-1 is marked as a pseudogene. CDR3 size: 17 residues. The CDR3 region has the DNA TGTGCCAGCAGCAAGGGACGTTGGGGGCTTGAAAATTCACCCCTCCACTTT. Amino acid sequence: CASSKGRWGLENSPLHF.

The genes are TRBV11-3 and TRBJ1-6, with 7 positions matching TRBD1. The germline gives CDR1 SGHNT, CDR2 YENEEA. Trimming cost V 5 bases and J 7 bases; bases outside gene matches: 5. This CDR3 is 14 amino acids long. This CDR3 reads CASSPTGVNSPLHF. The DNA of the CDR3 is TGTGCCAGCAGCCCCACAGGGGTAAATTCACCCCTCCACTTT.

The DNA of the CDR3 is TGTGCCAGCTCACCGAATTTGGGACAGGGAGCAAGAGATACGCAGTATTTT. This codes for CASSPNLGQGARDTQYF. The J gene is TRBJ2-3, the V gene TRBV18, with 9 bases identical to TRBD1. V trimming: 3 bases; J trimming: 5 bases; junction bases outside the gene matches: 12. The CDR3 is made up of 17 amino acids. Germline values: CDR1 KGHSH, CDR2 LQKENI.

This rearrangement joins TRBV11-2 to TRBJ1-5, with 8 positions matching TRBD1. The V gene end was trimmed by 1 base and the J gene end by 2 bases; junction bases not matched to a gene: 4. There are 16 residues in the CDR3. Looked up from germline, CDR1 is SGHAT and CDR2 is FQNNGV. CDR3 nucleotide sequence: TGTGCCAGCAGCTTAGGGACAGGGATGGGCAATCAGCCCCAGCATTTT. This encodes CASSLGTGMGNQPQHF.

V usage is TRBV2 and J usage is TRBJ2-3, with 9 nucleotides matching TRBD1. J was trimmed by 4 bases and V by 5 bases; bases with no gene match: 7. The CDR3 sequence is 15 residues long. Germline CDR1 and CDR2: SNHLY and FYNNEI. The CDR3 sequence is CASSPPGQGPDTQYF. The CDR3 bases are TGTGCCAGCAGTCCTCCGGGACAGGGACCAGATACGCAGTATTTT.

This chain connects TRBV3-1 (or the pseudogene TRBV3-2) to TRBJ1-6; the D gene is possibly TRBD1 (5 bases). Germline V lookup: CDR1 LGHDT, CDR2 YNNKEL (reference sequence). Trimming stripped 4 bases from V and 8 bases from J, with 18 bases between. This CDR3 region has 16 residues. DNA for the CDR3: TGTGCCAGCAGCCCCCGCCCGGGGGGGACGGATTCACCCCTCCACTTT. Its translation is CASSPRPGGTDSPLHF.

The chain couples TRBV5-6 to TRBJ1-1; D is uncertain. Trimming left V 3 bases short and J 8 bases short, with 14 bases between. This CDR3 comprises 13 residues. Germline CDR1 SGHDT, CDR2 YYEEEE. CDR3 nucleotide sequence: TGTGCCAGCAGCTCAACGGATCTAGAGGAAGCTTTCTTT. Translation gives CASSSTDLEEAFF.

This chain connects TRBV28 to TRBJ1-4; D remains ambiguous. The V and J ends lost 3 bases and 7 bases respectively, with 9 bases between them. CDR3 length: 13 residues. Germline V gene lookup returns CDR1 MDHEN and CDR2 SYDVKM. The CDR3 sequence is CASSLVRFEKLFF. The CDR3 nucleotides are TGTGCCAGCAGTTTGGTGCGTTTTGAAAAACTGTTTTTT.

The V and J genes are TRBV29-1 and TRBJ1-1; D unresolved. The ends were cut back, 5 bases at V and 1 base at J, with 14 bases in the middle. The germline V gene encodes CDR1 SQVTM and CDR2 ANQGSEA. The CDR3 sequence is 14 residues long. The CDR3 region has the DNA TGCAGCGTTTACAGACTTCCCTCGAACACTGAAGCTTTCTTT. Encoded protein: CSVYRLPSNTEAFF.

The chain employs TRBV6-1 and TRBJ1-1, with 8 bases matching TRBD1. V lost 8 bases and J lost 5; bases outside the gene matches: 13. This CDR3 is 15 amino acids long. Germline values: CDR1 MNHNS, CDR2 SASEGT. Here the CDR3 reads CASSNTETGVTEAFF. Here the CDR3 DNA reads TGTGCCAGCTCCAACACCGAGACAGGGGTGACTGAAGCTTTCTTT.

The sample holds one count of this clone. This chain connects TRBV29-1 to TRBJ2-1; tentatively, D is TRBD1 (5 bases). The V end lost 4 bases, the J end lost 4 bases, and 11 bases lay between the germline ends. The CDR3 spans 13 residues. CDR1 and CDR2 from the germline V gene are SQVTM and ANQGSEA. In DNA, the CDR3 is TGCAGCGTTGGAGACAGAATATACAATGAGCAGTTCTTC. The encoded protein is CSVGDRIYNEQFF.

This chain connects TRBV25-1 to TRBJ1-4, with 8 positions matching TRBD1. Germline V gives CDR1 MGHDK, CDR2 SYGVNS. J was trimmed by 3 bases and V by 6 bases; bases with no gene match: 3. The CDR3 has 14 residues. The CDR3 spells CASSQTGANEKLFF. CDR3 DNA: TGTGCCAGCAGCCAGACAGGGGCTAATGAAAAACTGTTTTTT. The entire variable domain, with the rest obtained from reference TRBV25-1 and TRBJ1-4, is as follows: EADIYQTPRYLVIGTGKKITLECSQTMGHDKMYWYQQDPGMELHLIHYSYGVNSTEKGDLSSESTVSRIRTEHFPLTLESARPSHTSQYLCASSQTGANEKLFFGSGTQLSVL.

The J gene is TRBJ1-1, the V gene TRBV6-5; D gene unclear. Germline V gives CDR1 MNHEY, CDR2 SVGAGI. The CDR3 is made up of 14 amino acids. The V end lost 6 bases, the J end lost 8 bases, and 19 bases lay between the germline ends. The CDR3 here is CASSRQIPEGEAFF. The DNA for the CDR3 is TGTGCCAGCAGCAGACAAATCCCTGAAGGGGAAGCTTTCTTT.

The CDR3 reads CASSHGPGGTDTQYF. Written as DNA, the CDR3 is TGTGCCAGCAGCCACGGACCGGGGGGCACAGATACGCAGTATTTT. This chain uses TRBV3-1 (or the pseudogene TRBV3-2) with TRBJ2-3; maybe TRBD2 (6 bases). CDR1 is LGHDT and CDR2 is YNNKEL in the germline V gene (reference sequence). V lost 3 bases to trimming and J lost 1 base, with 11 bases between them. The length of the CDR3 is 15 residues.

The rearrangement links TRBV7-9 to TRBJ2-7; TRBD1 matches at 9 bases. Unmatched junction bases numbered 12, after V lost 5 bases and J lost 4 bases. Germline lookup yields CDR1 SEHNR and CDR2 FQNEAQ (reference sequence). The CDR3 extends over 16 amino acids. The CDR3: CASSGTRDRVYYEQYF. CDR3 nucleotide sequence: TGTGCCAGCAGCGGAACCCGGGACAGGGTGTATTACGAGCAGTACTTC.

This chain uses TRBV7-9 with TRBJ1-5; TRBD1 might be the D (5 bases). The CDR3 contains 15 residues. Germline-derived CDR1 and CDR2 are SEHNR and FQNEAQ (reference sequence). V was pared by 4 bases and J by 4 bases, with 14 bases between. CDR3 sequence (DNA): TGTGCCAGCAGCTCGGGGGGTGGCGGTAATCAGCCCCAGCATTTT. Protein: CASSSGGGGNQPQHF.

The CDR3, as DNA: TGCGCCAGCAGCCACCCGACAGGGGGCAACACTGAAGCTTTCTTT. It codes for CASSHPTGGNTEAFF. The V gene is TRBV4-1, the J gene TRBJ1-1, with 10 bases matching TRBD1. Germline CDR1 and CDR2: MGHRA and YSYEKL. V was clipped by 3 bases and J by 2 bases; unmatched bases: 3. This CDR3 contains 15 residues.

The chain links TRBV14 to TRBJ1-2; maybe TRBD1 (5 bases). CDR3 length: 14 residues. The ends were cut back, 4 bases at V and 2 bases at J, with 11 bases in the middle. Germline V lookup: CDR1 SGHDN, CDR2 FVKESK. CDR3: CASSLPGPNYGYTF. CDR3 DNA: TGTGCCAGCAGCCTCCCGGGACCCAACTATGGCTACACCTTC.

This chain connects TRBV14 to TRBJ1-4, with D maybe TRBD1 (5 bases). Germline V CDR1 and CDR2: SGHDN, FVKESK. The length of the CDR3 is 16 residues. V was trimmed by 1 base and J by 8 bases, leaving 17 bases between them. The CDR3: CASSQVGDVLGEKLFF. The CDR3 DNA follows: TGTGCCAGCAGCCAAGTCGGGGACGTCTTAGGGGAAAAACTGTTTTTT.

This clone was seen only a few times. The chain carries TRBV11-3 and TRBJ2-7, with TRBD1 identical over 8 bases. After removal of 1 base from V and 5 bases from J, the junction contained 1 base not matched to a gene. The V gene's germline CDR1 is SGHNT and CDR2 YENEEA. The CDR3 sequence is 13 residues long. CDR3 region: CASSLAGGHEQYF. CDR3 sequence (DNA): TGTGCCAGCAGCTTAGCAGGGGGCCACGAGCAGTACTTC.